A selection of T cell receptor beta chains follows, all from one sample in a study of beta chain features in type 1 diabetes. The assay was immunoSEQ multiplex PCR, and TCRdb's table has in-frame clones only and misses some. The data hold 900,000 or so clones, with about 17% observed a single time. Sequenced: naive CD4+ T cells from blood. All receptors come from a woman younger than 30 in good health. Each CDR3 is given with its conserved first and last residue. A D gene is named only where the DNA matches it firmly. Only part of the rows carry a size: once, few, many, or a class if the clone is expanded.

TRBV5-1	NA	NA	TRBJ2-5	CASKETGAEETQYF	TGCGCCAGCAAAGAGACTGGAGCGGAAGAGACCCAGTACTTC
TRBV7-2	few	NA	TRBJ2-5	CASRDVPGQTQYF	TGTGCCAGCAGGGACGTACCTGGTCAGACCCAGTACTTC
TRBV11-3	NA	NA	TRBJ2-2	CASSLGVSGELFF	TGTGCCAGCAGCTTGGGTGTCTCCGGGGAGCTGTTTTTT
TRBV27	NA	NA	TRBJ1-5	CASSLSSNQPQHF	TGTGCCAGCAGTTTGTCTAGCAATCAGCCCCAGCATTTT
TRBV5-4	NA	NA	TRBJ2-3	CASSLPGFSGTDTQYF	TGTGCCAGCAGCCTCCCCGGCTTCTCCGGGACAGATACGCAGTATTTT
TRBV7-9	NA	TRBD2	TRBJ2-3	CASSLAPLATALDTQYF	TGTGCCAGCAGCTTAGCACCACTAGCGACAGCACTAGATACGCAGTATTTT
TRBV15	NA	TRBD1	TRBJ1-4	CATSSGTGTWEKLFF	TGTGCCACCAGCAGCGGGACAGGGACTTGGGAAAAACTGTTTTTT
TRBV6-1	few	NA	TRBJ1-2	CASTRTEHGYTF	TGTGCCAGCACACGGACAGAACATGGCTACACCTTC
TRBV18	NA	TRBD1	TRBJ1-4	CASSPNEGGTEKLFF	TGTGCCAGCTCACCCAACGAAGGGGGCACGGAAAAACTGTTTTTT
TRBV18	NA	TRBD1	TRBJ1-5	CASSPGQGDQPQHF	TGTGCCAGCTCGCCGGGACAGGGGGATCAGCCCCAGCATTTT
TRBV15	NA	TRBD2	TRBJ2-1	CATSTRTSANYNEQFF	TGTGCCACCAGCACACGGACTAGCGCCAACTACAATGAGCAGTTCTTC
TRBV5-1	NA	NA	TRBJ2-7	CASSGEREQYF	TGCGCCAGCAGCGGCGAGCGCGAGCAGTACTTC
TRBV5-4	NA	TRBD1	TRBJ2-7	CASSPDRAYEQYF	TGTGCCAGCTCTCCCGACAGGGCCTACGAGCAGTACTTC
TRBV27	NA	TRBD1	TRBJ2-7	CASRRTQGAYEQYF	TGTGCCAGCAGGCGGACACAGGGGGCCTACGAGCAGTACTTC
TRBV7-8	NA	NA	TRBJ1-5	CASSDKINSNQPQHF	TGTGCCAGCAGCGATAAGATCAATAGCAATCAGCCCCAGCATTTT
TRBV10-1	few	NA	TRBJ2-1	CASSESKDYNEQFF	TGCGCCAGCAGTGAGTCGAAGGACTACAATGAGCAGTTCTTC
TRBV9	NA	NA	TRBJ1-2	CASSVDRGPTNYGYTF	TGTGCCAGCAGCGTAGATCGAGGACCCACTAACTATGGCTACACCTTC
TRBV7-9	NA	NA	TRBJ2-5	CASGYETQYF	TGTGCCAGCGGATATGAGACCCAGTACTTC
TRBV29-1	NA	TRBD2	TRBJ2-2	CSVVSGRAAGELFF	TGCAGCGTGGTTAGCGGGAGGGCCGCCGGGGAGCTGTTTTTT
TRBV28	NA	NA	TRBJ2-1	CASSRAGPSYNEQFF	TGTGCCAGCAGCCGAGCGGGTCCATCCTACAATGAGCAGTTCTTC
TRBV9	NA	TRBD2	TRBJ2-7	CASSVAAGGLYEQYF	TGTGCCAGCAGCGTAGCAGCGGGAGGGCTCTACGAGCAGTACTTC
TRBV19	NA	NA	TRBJ2-3	CASSTRTRSPDTQYF	TGTGCCAGTAGTACCAGGACCCGATCTCCCGATACGCAGTATTTT
TRBV19	NA	NA	TRBJ1-5	CASSILVGNQPQHF	TGTGCCAGTAGTATACTGGTGGGCAATCAGCCCCAGCATTTT